This T cell receptor (beta chain) was recorded in a study of graft-versus-host responses after intestinal transplantation. On the study more broadly: Every recipient had anti-thymocyte globulin induction and 2 to 4 years of tacrolimus plus steroids.

This clone was detected a few times. V was cut by 5 bases and J by 5 bases, with 10 bases left in between. The CDR3 contains 12 residues. Germline V lookup: CDR1 MNHNS, CDR2 SASEGT. TCRdb's copy holds only in-frame clones and misses some; the assay was immunoSEQ multiplex PCR. The repertoire has 15,000 to 17,000 clones, around 33% of them found once; the top ten carry about 3.5%. The sample in question was alloreactive CD4+ T cells from a mixed lymphocyte reaction culture, obtained before intestinal transplant. Subset described: CFSE-low proliferating T cells sorted from roughly 6-day pre-transplant mixed lymphocyte reaction (GvH or HvG direction). This receptor was identified in a human patient who received an intestinal transplant. The chain carries TRBV6-1 and TRBJ2-7, with TRBD2 as a possible D gene (5 bases). The CDR3 sequence is CASSWELHEQYF. CDR3 DNA: TGTGCCAGCAGTTGGGAGCTGCACGAGCAGTACTTC.